Listed below are T cell receptor beta chains from one sample, sequenced in a study of neoadjuvant anti-PD-1 for oral cavity cancer. TCRdb's copy holds only in-frame clones and misses some; the assay was immunoSEQ multiplex PCR. The table lists some 8,400 clones, around 67% of them singletons, with 3% to 3.5% in the top ten. Source: PBMCs, taken after nivolumab (anti-PD-1) treatment. The receptors stem from a person aged 35-79 years with oral cavity squamous cell carcinoma. CDR3s include the opening cysteine and the closing phenylalanine or tryptophan.

V gene	CDR3 length	CDR3 protein
TRBV2	14	CASIRTSLTDTQYF
TRBV7-2	16	CASSVTGGFSNQPQHF
TRBV5-1	15	CASTLTSQDTGELFF
TRBV6-1	18	CASSGDPLLNAGANVLTF
TRBV4-2	15	CASSQAGTTVREQYF
TRBV6-4	13	CASSDSDNNEQFF
TRBV4-2	15	CASSQDRGGQETQYF
TRBV7-2	13	CASSGGLNYGYTF
TRBV7-2	15	CASSLSGSTNEKLFF
TRBV7-2	14	CASSWDRGSYEQYF
TRBV2	19	CASSEQGPTTLYSNQPQHF
TRBV6-1	14	CASRAGASNQPQHF
TRBV11-2	13	CASSARVTDTQYF
TRBV5-6	16	CARWLAGGPPADTQYF
TRBV7-8	18	CASSSDRGPNPSDQPQHF
TRBV6-1	14	CASSGGALNTEAFF
TRBV4-3	15	CASSQEHRGLQPQHF
TRBV7-2	14	CASSPTGGNGGYTF
TRBV11-2	14	CASSSLRATYEQYF
TRBV2	12	CASSGDFYEQYF
TRBV7-9	16	CASSLALLGPNYGYTF
TRBV7-9	18	CASSLGGQGFLFYNEQFF
TRBV7-9	17	CASSLVRGVVMNTEAFF
TRBV4-3	13	CASSQGLGVGQFF
TRBV5-1	15	CASSVPGLYTDTQYF
TRBV4-1	16	CASSQAAGESGNTIYF
TRBV9	15	CASSVGTGLNEKLFF
TRBV30	14	CAWSVGRAGYGYTF
TRBV11-2	17	CASSLGYWTDMNTEAFF
TRBV5-1	13	CASSSDTQETQYF
TRBV2	15	CASSVGLAGPEELFF
TRBV9	15	CASSVDPLGTETQYF
TRBV21-1	15	CASSKVPASSYEQYF
TRBV21-1	15	CASRRIDWPSYEQYF
TRBV18	12	CASSLTVDGYTF